Here is one T cell receptor beta chain with its context. This entry is derived from a study of blood T cell repertoires in COVID-19. J lost 9 bases, V lost 2 bases, and 12 bases had no gene match. Germline V gene lookup returns CDR1 SQVTM and CDR2 ANQGSEA. CDR3 length: 14 amino acids. TCRdb's table, derived via immunoSEQ multiplex PCR, lists solely in-frame clones and lacks some. The sample shows approximately 280,000 clones, roughly 80% of them seen only once. Participants spanned ages about 18 to 89 years and resided in about two dozen US areas. Clinical history as reported by participants underpinned cohort assignment. Exposed participants came across a COVID-19 case within 2 weeks before study entry.

The chain carries TRBV29-1 and TRBJ2-7; 8 bases are a match to TRBD1. The sequence came from a man in his forties or fifties who had been exposed to COVID-19. The specimen was PBMCs or T cells enriched from blood (not recorded which). The CDR3 DNA follows: TGCAGCGTTGAATCAGGGGGCCATCCATTGGTGCAGTACTTC. Translation gives CSVESGGHPLVQYF.